The clone carrying this T cell receptor beta chain is medium-sized in the sample. The antigen is undetermined. The sample's treatment: randomized to nivolumab then ipilimumab (arm A) or the reverse (arm B). DNA-damaging chemotherapy had not been given to any patient beforehand. These data are taken from a study of sequential checkpoint blockade in melanoma. Study-level information: Patients were randomized 1:1 to nivolumab-then-ipilimumab or ipilimumab-then-nivolumab first-line. DNA from 70 to 95 pretreatment tumor samples underwent TCRβ immunosequencing. Study results and caveats: PD-L1 staining and CD8+ counts, not mutational load, tracked tumor T-cell clonality.

This table comes from immunoSEQ multiplex PCR, and its TCRdb copy is limited to in-frame clones, with some not included. The repertoire holds 2,500 to 3,000 clones, with around 21% as singletons. The germline V gene encodes CDR1 SGHNT and CDR2 YENEEA. V lost 6 bases and J lost 7; bases outside the gene matches: 5. The CDR3 has 14 residues. Sequencing used tumor tissue (inferred from file names), obtained from a patient given nivolumab and ipilimumab in sequence. The receptor's source is a human donor with melanoma. The chain links TRBV11-3 to TRBJ1-6; 8 bases align to TRBD1. CDR3 sequence: CASRGTGPNSPLHF. DNA for the CDR3: TGTGCCAGCAGGGGGACAGGCCCAAATTCACCCCTCCACTTT.